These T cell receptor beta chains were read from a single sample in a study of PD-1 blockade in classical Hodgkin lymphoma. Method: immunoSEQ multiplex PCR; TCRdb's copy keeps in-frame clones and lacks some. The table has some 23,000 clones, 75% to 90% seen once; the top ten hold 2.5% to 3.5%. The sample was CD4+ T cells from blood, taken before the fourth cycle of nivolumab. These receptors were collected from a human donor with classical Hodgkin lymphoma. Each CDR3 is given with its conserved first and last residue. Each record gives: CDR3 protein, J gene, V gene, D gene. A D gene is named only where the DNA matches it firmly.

cdr3_aa: CAISGGANYGYTF
j_call: TRBJ1-2
v_call: TRBV10-3
d_call: NA

cdr3_aa: CATSRGLAGVSNEQFF
j_call: TRBJ2-1
v_call: TRBV15
d_call: TRBD2

cdr3_aa: CASSDPRQGGTDTQYF
j_call: TRBJ2-3
v_call: TRBV25-1
d_call: TRBD1

cdr3_aa: CASSLGGARSSKYF
j_call: TRBJ2-7
v_call: TRBV5-6
d_call: NA

cdr3_aa: CAWSDSYSNQPQHF
j_call: TRBJ1-5
v_call: TRBV30
d_call: NA

cdr3_aa: CASSLRLQGSEQYF
j_call: TRBJ2-7
v_call: TRBV27
d_call: NA

cdr3_aa: CASSLGSNSNYGYTF
j_call: TRBJ1-2
v_call: TRBV5-1
d_call: NA

cdr3_aa: CASSPDGPVNSPLHF
j_call: TRBJ1-6
v_call: TRBV9
d_call: NA

cdr3_aa: CASSLGGTAYSNQPQHF
j_call: TRBJ1-5
v_call: TRBV7-2
d_call: TRBD1

cdr3_aa: CAWSVGRPTEAFF
j_call: TRBJ1-1
v_call: TRBV30
d_call: NA

cdr3_aa: CASTPGQVTDTQYF
j_call: TRBJ2-3
v_call: TRBV6-6
d_call: TRBD1

cdr3_aa: CASSGTDYGYTF
j_call: TRBJ1-2
v_call: TRBV18
d_call: TRBD1

cdr3_aa: CASSPPRVDNEQFF
j_call: TRBJ2-1
v_call: TRBV7-9
d_call: NA

cdr3_aa: CASSESLDRATSPLHF
j_call: TRBJ1-6
v_call: TRBV6-1
d_call: TRBD1

cdr3_aa: CASSPGTGTYNEQFF
j_call: TRBJ2-1
v_call: TRBV18
d_call: TRBD1

cdr3_aa: CASSFTGGRMNTEAFF
j_call: TRBJ1-1
v_call: TRBV11-2
d_call: TRBD1

cdr3_aa: CASSSETGQYSGYTF
j_call: TRBJ1-2
v_call: TRBV7-9
d_call: TRBD1

cdr3_aa: CASSYGGDYGYTF
j_call: TRBJ1-2
v_call: TRBV6-6
d_call: NA

cdr3_aa: CASSIQGFSQPQHF
j_call: TRBJ1-5
v_call: TRBV19
d_call: NA

cdr3_aa: CASSLGEGTEAFF
j_call: TRBJ1-1
v_call: TRBV5-1
d_call: NA

cdr3_aa: CASSSGQGSDEQYF
j_call: TRBJ2-7
v_call: TRBV5-1
d_call: TRBD1

cdr3_aa: CASSPGAGEQYF
j_call: TRBJ2-7
v_call: TRBV7-8
d_call: NA

cdr3_aa: CASSGGPLAGGPIDEQFF
j_call: TRBJ2-1
v_call: TRBV9
d_call: TRBD2

cdr3_aa: CASSRGLASYEQYF
j_call: TRBJ2-7
v_call: TRBV11-3
d_call: TRBD2

cdr3_aa: CASSLAGSSGANVLTF
j_call: TRBJ2-6
v_call: TRBV7-9
d_call: NA